This T cell receptor (beta chain) is drawn from a study of cytotoxic CD8 clonotypes in ibrutinib-treated CLL. Sequencing was performed with immunoSEQ multiplex PCR; in TCRdb, only in-frame clones are kept and a portion is missing. The data show about 120,000 clones, 80% to 90% seen once. The sample was PBMCs, taken after 24 months of ibrutinib treatment. The sequence was collected from a human donor with chronic lymphocytic leukemia.

This CDR3 reads CASSLMSGGKNIQYF. CDR3 nucleotide sequence: TGTGCCAGCAGCTTAATGTCAGGGGGGAAAAACATTCAGTACTTC. The chain employs TRBV7-2 and TRBJ2-4; the D gene is possibly TRBD1 (7 bases). This CDR3 is 15 amino acids long. The V end lost 2 bases, the J end lost 4 bases, and 12 bases lay between the germline ends. The germline V gene encodes CDR1 SGHTA and CDR2 FQGNSA. Supplemented by reference TRBV7-2 and TRBJ2-4, the full variable domain reads GAGVSQSPSNKVTEKGKDVELRCDPISGHTALYWYRQSLGQGLEFLIYFQGNSAPDKSGLPSDRFSAERTGGSVSTLTIQRTQQEDSAVYLCASSLMSGGKNIQYFGAGTRLSVL.